This T cell receptor beta chain is from a study of control samples from healthy donors and cancer patients. Germline V gene data show CDR1 as SEHNR and CDR2 as FQNEAQ (reference sequence). The J segment lost 1 base and the V segment lost 2 bases, leaving 3 bases of the junction unmatched. The CDR3 consists of 15 residues. Method: immunoSEQ multiplex PCR; TCRdb's copy keeps in-frame clones and lacks some. This sample has over 65,000 clones; about 89% occur once, and the top ten carry 9.5% to 10%. Specimen: PBMCs. This sequence was found in a woman between 45 and 65 years old with colorectal cancer. The chain has TRBV7-9 and TRBJ1-1; 8 bases are shared with TRBD1. The CDR3 loop reads CASSLIQGENTEAFF. The CDR3 nucleotides are TGTGCCAGCAGCTTAATACAGGGGGAGAACACTGAAGCTTTCTTT.